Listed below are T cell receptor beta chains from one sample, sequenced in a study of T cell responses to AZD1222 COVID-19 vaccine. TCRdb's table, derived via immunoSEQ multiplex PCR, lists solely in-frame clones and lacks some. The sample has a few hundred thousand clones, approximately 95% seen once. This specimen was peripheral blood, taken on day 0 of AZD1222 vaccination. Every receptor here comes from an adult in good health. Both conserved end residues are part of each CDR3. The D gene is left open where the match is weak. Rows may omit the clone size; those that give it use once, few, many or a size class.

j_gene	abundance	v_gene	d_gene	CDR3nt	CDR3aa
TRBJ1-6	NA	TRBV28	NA	TGTGCCAGCAGTTTGGTCGGCAGGTTTAATTCACCCCTCCACTTT	CASSLVGRFNSPLHF
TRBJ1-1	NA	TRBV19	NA	TGTGCCAGTAGTATTCAAAACACTGAAGCTTTCTTT	CASSIQNTEAFF
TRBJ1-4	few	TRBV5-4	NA	TGTGCCAGCAGCTCACCGGGACCGACCGAAAAACTGTTTTTT	CASSSPGPTEKLFF
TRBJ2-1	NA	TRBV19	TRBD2	TGTGCCAGTAGTGAGCGGGGGGGCCTCAATGAGCAGTTCTTC	CASSERGGLNEQFF
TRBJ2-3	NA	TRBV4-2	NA	TGTGCCAGCAGCCCAACCCACGGGAGCGGAGATACGCAGTATTTT	CASSPTHGSGDTQYF
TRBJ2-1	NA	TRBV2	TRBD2	TGTGCCAGCAGGGGTACGGGGGAGGGCTACAATGAGCAGTTCTTC	CASRGTGEGYNEQFF
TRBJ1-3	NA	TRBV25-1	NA	TGTGCCAGCAGTGAAGACGTCTGGGACACCATATATTTT	CASSEDVWDTIYF
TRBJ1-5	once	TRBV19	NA	TGTGCCAGTAGTATAGATTCGGGGGATCAGCCCCAGCATTTT	CASSIDSGDQPQHF
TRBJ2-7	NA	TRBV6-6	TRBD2	TGTGCCAGCAGTTCCTCCGGGGGGGAGCAGTACTTC	CASSSSGGEQYF
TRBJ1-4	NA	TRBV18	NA	TGTGCCAGCTCACCGTGGAGGGCGAGAGAAAAACTGTTTTTT	CASSPWRAREKLFF
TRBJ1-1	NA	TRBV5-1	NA	TGCGCCAGCAGAGTAGCTGACTCGTTCACTGAAGCTTTCTTT	CASRVADSFTEAFF
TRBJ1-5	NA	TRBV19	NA	TGTGCCAGTAGTGTCAGTTCCGGGACACCGCGTGCGCCCCAGCATTTT	CASSVSSGTPRAPQHF
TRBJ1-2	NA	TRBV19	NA	TGTGCCAGTAGTCGGGCAGGGAATGATGGCTACACCTTC	CASSRAGNDGYTF
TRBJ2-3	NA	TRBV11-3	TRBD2	TGTGCCAGCAGCTTGAACCCTAGCGGGAGAGGCACAGATACGCAGTATTTT	CASSLNPSGRGTDTQYF
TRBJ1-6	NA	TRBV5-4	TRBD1	TGTGCCAGCAGCTCCGACGGGACAGGGAAGGGGATTTCACCCCTCCACTTT	CASSSDGTGKGISPLHF
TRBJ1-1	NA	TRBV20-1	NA	TGCAGTGCCCTCCAGAACACTGAAGCTTTCTTT	CSALQNTEAFF